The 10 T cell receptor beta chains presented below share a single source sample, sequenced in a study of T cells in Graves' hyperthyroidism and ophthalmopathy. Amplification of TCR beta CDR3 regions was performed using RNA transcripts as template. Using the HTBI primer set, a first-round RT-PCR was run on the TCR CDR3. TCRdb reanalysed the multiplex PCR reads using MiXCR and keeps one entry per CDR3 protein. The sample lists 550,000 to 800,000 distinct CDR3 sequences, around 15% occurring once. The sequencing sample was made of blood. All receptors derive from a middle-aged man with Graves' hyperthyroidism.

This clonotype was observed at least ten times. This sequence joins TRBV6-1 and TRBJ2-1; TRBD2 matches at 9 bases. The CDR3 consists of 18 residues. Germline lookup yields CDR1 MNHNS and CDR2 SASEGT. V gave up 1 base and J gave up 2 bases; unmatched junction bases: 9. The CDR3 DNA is TGTGCCAGCAGTGAAGAGCTAGCGGGACTTCACCCCTACAATGAGCAGTTCTTC. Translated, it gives CASSEELAGLHPYNEQFF.

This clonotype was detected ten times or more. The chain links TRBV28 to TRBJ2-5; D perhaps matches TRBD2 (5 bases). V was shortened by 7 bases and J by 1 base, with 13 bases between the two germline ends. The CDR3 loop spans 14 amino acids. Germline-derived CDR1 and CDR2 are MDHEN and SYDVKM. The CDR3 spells CASTPTSFQETQYF. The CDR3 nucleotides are TGTGCCAGCACCCCAACTAGTTTCCAAGAGACCCAGTACTTC.

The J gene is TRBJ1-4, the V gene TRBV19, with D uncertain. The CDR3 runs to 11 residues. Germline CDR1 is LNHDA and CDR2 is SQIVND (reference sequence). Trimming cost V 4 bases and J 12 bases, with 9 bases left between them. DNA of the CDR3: TGTGCCAGTAGTAAGGTCGGCGAACTGTTTTTT. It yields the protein CASSKVGELFF.

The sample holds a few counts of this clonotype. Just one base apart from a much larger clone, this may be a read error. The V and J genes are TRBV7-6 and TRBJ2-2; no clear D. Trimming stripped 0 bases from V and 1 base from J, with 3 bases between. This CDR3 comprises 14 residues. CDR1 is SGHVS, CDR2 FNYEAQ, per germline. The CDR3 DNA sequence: TGTGCCAGCAGCTTAGCACAGAACACCGGGGAGCTGTTTTTT. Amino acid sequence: CASSLAQNTGELFF.

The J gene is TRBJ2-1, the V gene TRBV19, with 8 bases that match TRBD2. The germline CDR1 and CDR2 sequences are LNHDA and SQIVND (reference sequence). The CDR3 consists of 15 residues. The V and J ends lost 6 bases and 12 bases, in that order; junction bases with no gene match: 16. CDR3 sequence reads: CASSLGTSRVWGQFF. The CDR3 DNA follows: TGTGCCAGTAGCCTCGGGACTAGTAGGGTGTGGGGGCAGTTCTTC.

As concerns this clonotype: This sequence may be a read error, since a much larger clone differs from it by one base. The chain's CDR3 is CASSLAGQAVYGYTF. CDR3 DNA sequence: TGTGCCAGCAGCTTAGCGGGACAGGCGGTTTATGGCTACACCTTC. The gene calls are TRBV7-9 and TRBJ1-2, with 8 bases that match TRBD1. CDR1 SEHNR and CDR2 FQNEAQ come from the germline V gene (reference sequence). The CDR3 loop spans 15 amino acids. Trimming removed 0 bases from V and 5 bases from J; junction bases left unmatched: 5.

CDR3 sequence (DNA): TGTGCCAGCAGCAAAGGACTAGCGGGAGAGCAAGAGACCCAGTACTTC. Its translation is CASSKGLAGEQETQYF. J is TRBJ2-5 and V is TRBV11-2; 13 bases agree with TRBD2. Germline V lookup: CDR1 SGHAT, CDR2 FQNNGV. Trimming cost V 5 bases and J 2 bases; bases outside gene matches: 5. This CDR3 region has 16 residues.

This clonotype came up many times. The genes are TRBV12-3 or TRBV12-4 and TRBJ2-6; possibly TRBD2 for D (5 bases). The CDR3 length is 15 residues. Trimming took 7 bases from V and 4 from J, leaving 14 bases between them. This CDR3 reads CASTPDGGGANVLTF. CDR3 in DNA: TGTGCCAGCACCCCAGACGGCGGGGGGGCCAACGTCCTGACTTTC.

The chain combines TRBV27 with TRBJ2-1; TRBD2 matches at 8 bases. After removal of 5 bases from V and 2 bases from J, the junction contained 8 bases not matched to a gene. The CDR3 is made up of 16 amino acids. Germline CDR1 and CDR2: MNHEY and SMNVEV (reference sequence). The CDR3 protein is CASSPGAGLAYNEQFF. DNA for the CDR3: TGTGCCAGCAGTCCCGGAGCGGGACTAGCCTACAATGAGCAGTTCTTC.

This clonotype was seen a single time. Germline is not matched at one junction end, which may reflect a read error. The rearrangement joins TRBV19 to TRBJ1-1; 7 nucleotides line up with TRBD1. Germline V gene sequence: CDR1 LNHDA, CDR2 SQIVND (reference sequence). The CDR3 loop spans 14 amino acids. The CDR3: CASSMGRGYTGAFF. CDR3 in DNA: TGTGCCAGTAGTATGGGCAGGGGGTACACTGGAGCTTTCTTT.